One sample yielded the 26 T cell receptor beta chains listed below, sequenced in a study of T cells expressing NK-cell markers. TCRdb reprocessed the 5' RACE reads; each CDR3 protein has one entry and no DNA is given. The table lists 200,000 to 300,000 distinct CDR3 sequences, with more than 3.5% in the top ten. Sequenced material: blood T cells: a sorted CD56 or NKG2C T cell subset, CD4+ or CD8+ T cells, or bulk PBMC T cells (not recorded which). The receptors were gathered from a woman aged 18-69 years in good health.

The gene calls are TRBV20-1 and TRBJ2-5; TCRdb gives TRBD1 as the D gene, but with no DNA this cannot be confirmed. This CDR3 region has 14 residues. Germline-derived CDR1 and CDR2 are DFQATT and SNEGSKA (reference sequence). The CDR3 sequence: CSATLGGGEETQYF.

CDR3 sequence: CASSQSRWQFF. This rearrangement joins TRBV3-1 to TRBJ2-1. This CDR3 spans 11 amino acids. The V gene's germline CDR1 is LGHDT and CDR2 YNNKEL (reference sequence).

V gene TRBV11-1 combines with J gene TRBJ1-3; checking the TCRdb D call of TRBD1 is not possible without DNA. Germline lookup yields CDR1 SGHAT and CDR2 FQDESV (reference sequence). This CDR3 contains 18 residues. This chain's CDR3 is CASSLGQGAGSSGNTIYF. The entire variable domain, with the rest obtained from reference TRBV11-1 and TRBJ1-3, is as follows: EAEVAQSPRYKITEKSQAVAFWCDPISGHATLYWYRQILGQGPELLVQFQDESVVDDSQLPKDRFSAERLKGVDSTLKIQPAELGDSAMYLCASSLGQGAGSSGNTIYFGEGSWLTVV.

This chain uses TRBV4-1 with TRBJ2-1; absent DNA, TCRdb's TRBD2 call cannot be checked. The CDR3 runs to 17 residues. CDR1 is MGHRA, CDR2 YSYEKL, per germline. The CDR3 is CASSLPRLAGGSHEQFF.

The CDR3 here is CASSYDRGRNYGYTF. The chain recombines TRBV7-9 with TRBJ1-2; the TCRdb D gene call, TRBD1, has no DNA to confirm it. This CDR3 contains 15 residues. Germline CDR1 and CDR2: SEHNR and FQNEAQ (reference sequence).

V gene TRBV12-3 or TRBV12-4 combines with J gene TRBJ1-1; the TRBD1 assignment by TCRdb is unverifiable without DNA. The CDR3 has 13 residues. The CDR3 spells CASSVRVSTEAFF.

The V call is TRBV5-1, the J call TRBJ1-2; TCRdb's D gene call, TRBD1, goes unchecked for lack of DNA. The CDR3 runs 15 residues. The germline CDR1 and CDR2 sequences are SGHRS and YFSETQ. This CDR3 reads CASSSFSGTGAGYTF.

The CDR3 is CASSPGTGHQPQHF. J is TRBJ1-5 and V is TRBV7-2; TCRdb reports TRBD1, a call that lacks DNA to check it against. Germline CDR1 reads SGHTA; CDR2 reads FQGNSA. The CDR3 loop spans 14 amino acids. The full variable domain, rest sourced from reference TRBV7-2 and TRBJ1-5, is GAGVSQSPSNKVTEKGKDVELRCDPISGHTALYWYRQSLGQGLEFLIYFQGNSAPDKSGLPSDRFSAERTGGSVSTLTIQRTQQEDSAVYLCASSPGTGHQPQHFGDGTRLSIL.

J is TRBJ2-3 and V is TRBV5-8; the TCRdb call, TRBD2, lacks DNA for checking. Germline CDR1 is SGHTS and CDR2 is YDEGEE. This CDR3 has 15 residues. The CDR3 sequence is CASRSGTSATDTQYF.

The rearrangement links TRBV3-1 to TRBJ2-7. The CDR3 is made up of 13 amino acids. Germline V CDR1 and CDR2: LGHDT, YNNKEL (reference sequence). CDR3 amino acids: CASSGTVSYEQYF.

This chain joins TRBV6-5 and TRBJ2-1; TCRdb designates TRBD2, a call that cannot be tested without DNA. Germline V gives CDR1 MNHEY, CDR2 SVGAGI. This CDR3 is built from 16 residues. Here the CDR3 reads CASSYLWTSGMGEQFF.

The chain recombines TRBV7-6 with TRBJ1-5; absent DNA, TCRdb's TRBD1 call cannot be checked. The germline gives CDR1 SGHVS, CDR2 FNYEAQ. The CDR3 runs 16 residues. The CDR3 is CASSLESGAVNQPQHF.

CDR3: CASSLESATEAFF. This chain uses TRBV5-1 with TRBJ1-1. This CDR3 has 13 amino acids. Germline V lookup: CDR1 SGHRS, CDR2 YFSETQ.

The chain has TRBV20-1 and TRBJ1-2. Germline CDR1 and CDR2: DFQATT and SNEGSKA (reference sequence). This CDR3 has 11 residues. CDR3 in amino acids: CSASRSNGYTF.

J is TRBJ1-2 and V is TRBV30. The CDR3 is 11 residues long. The germline gives CDR1 GTSNPN, CDR2 SVGIG (reference sequence). The CDR3 here is CAWSRTSGYTF.

The V gene is TRBV6-1, the J gene TRBJ1-1; TCRdb's D call of TRBD1 is untestable without DNA. The CDR3 has 14 residues. Germline V gives CDR1 MNHNS, CDR2 SASEGT. The CDR3 spells CASSDRGGFPEAFF.

This chain connects TRBV12-3 or TRBV12-4 to TRBJ2-2; TCRdb reports TRBD1, a call that lacks DNA to check it against. This CDR3 contains 15 residues. The CDR3 region is CASSLGTGTTGELFF.

The CDR3 reads CASSSLGLVGAGDTQYF. This chain joins TRBV7-2 and TRBJ2-3; TCRdb indicates TRBD2, and absent DNA this call remains unverified. CDR3 size: 17 residues. The V gene's germline CDR1 is SGHTA and CDR2 FQGNSA.

V and J are TRBV12-3 or TRBV12-4 and TRBJ1-1; the D call from TCRdb, TRBD1, cannot be confirmed without DNA. The CDR3 runs to 14 residues. CDR3: CASQTGGLRIVAFF.

The chain joins TRBV5-1 to TRBJ2-3; TCRdb returns TRBD1, unconfirmable since there is no DNA. The CDR3 spans 15 residues. The germline V gene has CDR1 SGHRS and CDR2 YFSETQ. Here the CDR3 reads CASSFGGASTDTQYF.

CDR3 sequence reads: CASGSGDTQYF. V and J are TRBV11-2 and TRBJ2-3; TCRdb designates TRBD2, a call that cannot be tested without DNA. This CDR3 comprises 11 residues. The germline gives CDR1 SGHAT, CDR2 FQNNGV.

This chain links TRBV12-3 or TRBV12-4 with TRBJ1-3; TCRdb's assignment of TRBD1 cannot be checked, as there is no DNA. This CDR3 region has 14 residues. CDR3 in amino acids: CASRGTGYGNTIYF.

The rearrangement uses TRBV24-1 and TRBJ2-7; TCRdb reports TRBD1, a call that lacks DNA to check it against. Germline CDR1 and CDR2: KGHDR and SFDVKD. The CDR3 length is 12 residues. CDR3 region: CATSDSGTREYF.

The chain carries TRBV19 and TRBJ1-5. Germline V gene sequence: CDR1 LNHDA, CDR2 SQIVND (reference sequence). CDR3 length: 12 amino acids. The CDR3 region is CAGGHRSGSQHF.

The chain links TRBV18 to TRBJ2-1; TCRdb returns TRBD2, unconfirmable since there is no DNA. Looked up from germline, CDR1 is KGHSH and CDR2 is LQKENI. The CDR3 runs 13 residues. CDR3 sequence: CASSQGLDNEQFF.

CDR3 protein: CAWSVRLAGGPDNEQFF. The chain uses TRBV30 and TRBJ2-1; without DNA, the TCRdb call of TRBD2 cannot be checked. CDR1 is GTSNPN and CDR2 is SVGIG in the germline V gene (reference sequence). This CDR3 is built from 17 residues.